The clone carrying this T cell receptor beta chain has just one count. The CDR3 extends over 12 amino acids. CDR1 is GTSNPN, CDR2 SVGIG, per germline (reference sequence). V was shortened by 1 base and J by 9 bases, with 12 bases between the two germline ends. The sample belongs to a study of cytomegalovirus exposure and HLA in healthy donors. Repertoires were generated with immunoSEQ multiplex PCR, while TCRdb's copy carries only in-frame clones and drops some. The data show some 140,000 clones, approximately 86% seen once. This sequence was found in a man aged 18 to 29 in good health and CMV-seropositive. The chain recombines TRBV30 with TRBJ1-2; D is possibly TRBD1 (6 bases). The sample taken for sequencing was PBMCs. The CDR3 here is CAWSGGRGSYTF. CDR3 DNA: TGTGCCTGGAGTGGGGGGAGGGGGAGCTACACCTTC. The full variable domain, with the rest looked up from reference TRBV30 and TRBJ1-2, is SQTIHQWPATLVQPVGSPLSLECTVEGTSNPNLYWYRQAAGRGLQLLFYSVGIGQISSEVPQNLSASRPQDRQFILSSKKLLLSDSGFYLCAWSGGRGSYTFGSGTRLTVV.